These T cell receptor beta chains were read from a single sample in a study of control samples from healthy donors and cancer patients. Repertoires were generated with immunoSEQ multiplex PCR, while TCRdb's copy carries only in-frame clones and drops some. The data contain approximately 100,000 clones, 80% to 95% of them singletons. The specimen sequenced was blood. Receptor source: a human donor in good health. The donor label of this sample is uncertain. Both conserved end residues are part of each CDR3. D genes are given only for firm matches. Size tells how often a clone was seen (once, few, many) or the class of an expanded clone, and some rows leave it out.

J gene | V gene | clone size | D gene | CDR3 protein
TRBJ1-4 | TRBV5-1 | . | . | CASSSGRVVSNEKLFF
TRBJ1-4 | TRBV6-1 | . | . | CASSERVTLPFF
TRBJ1-1 | TRBV5-8 | . | . | CASSLELGLRNTEAFF
TRBJ2-7 | TRBV2 | . | . | CASSGDSPYEQYF
TRBJ1-1 | TRBV21-1 | few | . | CASSKLSLAGSTEAFF
TRBJ1-6 | TRBV5-5 | . | . | CASSLVRGTGSPLHF
TRBJ2-5 | TRBV29-1 | once | TRBD2 | CSVDGLAGDTLETQYF
TRBJ1-1 | TRBV2 | . | TRBD1 | CASSETTGENTEAFF
TRBJ1-2 | TRBV18 | . | . | CASSGESNYGYTF
TRBJ1-3 | TRBV15 | . | . | CATSREADTIYF
TRBJ1-6 | TRBV28 | . | . | CASSLDRRGDSPLHF
TRBJ2-7 | TRBV5-1 | . | . | CASSLGQSYEQYF
TRBJ1-1 | TRBV4-2 | . | . | CASSQDRAQGIGAFF
TRBJ2-5 | TRBV6-6 | . | . | CASSYPGILQETQYF
TRBJ2-6 | TRBV12-3/TRBV12-4 | . | . | CASSDSGANVLTF
TRBJ2-3 | TRBV28 | . | TRBD1 | CASSSRRTGLSDTQYF
TRBJ1-2 | TRBV7-9 | . | . | CASSFHIDGYTF
TRBJ2-3 | TRBV28 | . | . | CASSLPGQGYTDTQYF
TRBJ1-1 | TRBV19 | once | . | CASSTTSGWNTEAFF
TRBJ2-3 | TRBV5-1 | once | TRBD2 | CASSRLGGETDTQYF
TRBJ1-1 | TRBV6-2/TRBV6-3 | . | . | CASSYSENTEAFF
TRBJ1-6 | TRBV30 | once | . | CAWSLGSPLHF
TRBJ1-3 | TRBV11-2 | . | . | CASSVTSSGNTIYF
TRBJ1-5 | TRBV2 | . | . | CASSEGYSNQPQHF
TRBJ1-1 | TRBV28 | . | . | CASSFRTGNTEAFF
TRBJ1-4 | TRBV27 | . | . | CASSFLSISNNEKLFF
TRBJ1-6 | TRBV5-1 | . | TRBD1 | CASSLGTESSPLHF
TRBJ2-5 | TRBV10-1 | . | TRBD2 | CASSEKAGKFQETQYF
TRBJ2-7 | TRBV28 | . | . | CASSRTANEQYF
TRBJ1-1 | TRBV9 | . | . | CASTLTHLNTEAFF
TRBJ2-3 | TRBV18 | . | . | CASSPPGEYTQYF
TRBJ2-2 | TRBV4-2 | . | . | CASSRGSLLDANTGELFF
TRBJ2-3 | TRBV10-3 | . | TRBD1 | CAISEWGQVGDTQYF
TRBJ2-7 | TRBV28 | . | TRBD1 | CASSSHPSRTGLLEQYF